This T cell receptor (beta chain) was captured in a study of graft-versus-host responses after intestinal transplantation. On the study more broadly: Anti-thymocyte globulin induction was given to all recipients, followed by tacrolimus and steroids for about 3 years.

Findings of the study overall: An association linked early post-transplant HvG declines with peak circulating GvH clone levels. Recipient bone marrow held GvH clones, some seen earlier in ileum or blood. Individuals who had graft-donor T cell macrochimerism had allografts that showed high graft-versus-host to host-versus-graft clonal ratios.

In regard to this clone: Its antigen is unidentified.

Germline CDR1 and CDR2: MNHEY and SVGAGI. Trimming took off 2 bases at V and 1 base at J, with 11 bases between the two ends. The CDR3 is 15 amino acids. Repertoires were generated with immunoSEQ multiplex PCR, while TCRdb's copy carries only in-frame clones and drops some. This table has tens of thousands of clones, 94% appearing once. Sample: unstimulated CD4+ T cells sorted from spleen or lymph node cells, taken before transplant. The sequence was collected from a human donor who was the organ donor for an intestinal transplant. This chain joins TRBV6-5 and TRBJ1-1, with D perhaps matching TRBD1 (5 bases). CDR3 nucleotides: TGTGCCAGCAGTTACGACAGCAGGTCGAACACTGAAGCTTTCTTT. Amino acid sequence: CASSYDSRSNTEAFF.